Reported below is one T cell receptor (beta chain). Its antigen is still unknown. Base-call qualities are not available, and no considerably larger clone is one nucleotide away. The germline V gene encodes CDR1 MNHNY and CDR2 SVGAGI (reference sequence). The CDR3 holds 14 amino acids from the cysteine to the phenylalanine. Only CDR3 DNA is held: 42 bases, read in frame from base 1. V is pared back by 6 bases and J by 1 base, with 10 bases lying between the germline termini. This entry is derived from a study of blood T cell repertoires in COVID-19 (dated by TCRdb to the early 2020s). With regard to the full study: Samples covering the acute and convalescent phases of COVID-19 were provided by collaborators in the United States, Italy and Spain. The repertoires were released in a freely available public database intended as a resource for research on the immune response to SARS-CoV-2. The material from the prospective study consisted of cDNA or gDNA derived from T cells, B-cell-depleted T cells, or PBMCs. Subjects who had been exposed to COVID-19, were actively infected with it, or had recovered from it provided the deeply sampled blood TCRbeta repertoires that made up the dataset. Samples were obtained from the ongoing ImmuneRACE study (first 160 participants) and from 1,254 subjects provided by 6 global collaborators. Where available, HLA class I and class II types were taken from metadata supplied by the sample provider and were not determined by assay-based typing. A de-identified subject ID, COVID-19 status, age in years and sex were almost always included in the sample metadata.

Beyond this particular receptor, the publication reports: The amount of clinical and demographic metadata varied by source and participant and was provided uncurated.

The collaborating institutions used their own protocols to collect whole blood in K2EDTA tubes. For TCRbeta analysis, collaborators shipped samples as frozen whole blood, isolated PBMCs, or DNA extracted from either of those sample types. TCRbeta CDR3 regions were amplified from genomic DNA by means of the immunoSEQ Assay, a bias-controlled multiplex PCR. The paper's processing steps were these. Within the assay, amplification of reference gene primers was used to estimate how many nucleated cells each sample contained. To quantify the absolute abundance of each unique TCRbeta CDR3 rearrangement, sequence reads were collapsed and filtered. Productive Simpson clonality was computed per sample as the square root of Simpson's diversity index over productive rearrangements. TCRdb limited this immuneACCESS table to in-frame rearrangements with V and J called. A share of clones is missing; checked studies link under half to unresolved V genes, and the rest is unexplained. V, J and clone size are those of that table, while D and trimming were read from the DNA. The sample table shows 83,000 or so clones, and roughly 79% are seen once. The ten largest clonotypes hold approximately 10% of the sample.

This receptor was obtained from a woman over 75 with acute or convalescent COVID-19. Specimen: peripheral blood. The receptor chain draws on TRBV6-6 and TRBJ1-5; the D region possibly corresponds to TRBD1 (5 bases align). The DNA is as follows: TGTGCCAGCAGACAGGTTCCGAGCAATCAGCCCCAGCATTTT. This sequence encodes CASRQVPSNQPQHF.